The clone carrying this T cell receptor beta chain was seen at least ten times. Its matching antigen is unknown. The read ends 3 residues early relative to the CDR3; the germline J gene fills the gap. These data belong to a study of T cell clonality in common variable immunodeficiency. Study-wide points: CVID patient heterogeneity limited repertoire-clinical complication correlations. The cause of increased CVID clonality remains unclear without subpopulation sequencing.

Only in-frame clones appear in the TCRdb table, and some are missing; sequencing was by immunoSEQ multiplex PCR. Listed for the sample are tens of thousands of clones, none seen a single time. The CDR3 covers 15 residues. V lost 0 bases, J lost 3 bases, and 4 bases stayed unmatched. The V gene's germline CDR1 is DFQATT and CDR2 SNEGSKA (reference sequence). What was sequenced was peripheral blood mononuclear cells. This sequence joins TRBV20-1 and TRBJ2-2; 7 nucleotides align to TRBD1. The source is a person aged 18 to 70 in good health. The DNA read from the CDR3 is TGCAGTGCTAGAGAAAGACAGGGTTACACCGGGGAG. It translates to CSARERQGYTGE. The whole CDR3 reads CSARERQGYTGELFF.